This entry is about one T cell receptor (beta chain). CDR1 SGDLS and CDR2 YYNGEE come from the germline V gene. V shed 4 bases and J shed 5 bases, with 15 bases lying between them. The CDR3 loop spans 15 amino acids. The source of the sample is a study of PD-L1 blockade in urothelial cancer. Sequencing was performed with immunoSEQ multiplex PCR; in TCRdb, only in-frame clones are kept and a portion is missing. The table has approximately 39,000 clones, about 89% seen once. V gene TRBV9 combines with J gene TRBJ1-4; tentatively, D is TRBD1 (6 bases). This receptor was taken from a man aged 55 to 70 with urothelial cancer. The sample was PBMCs, taken around atezolizumab (anti-PD-L1) treatment. DNA for the CDR3: TGTGCCAGCAGCCCCAGTGGGGGGGCGAATGAAAAACTGTTTTTT. Translated: CASSPSGGANEKLFF. Based on the CDR3 plus reference TRBV9 and TRBJ1-4, the full variable domain is DSGVTQTPKHLITATGQRVTLRCSPRSGDLSVYWYQQSLDQGLQFLIQYYNGEERAKGNILERFSAQQFPDLHSELNLSSLELGDSALYFCASSPSGGANEKLFFGSGTQLSVL.